Listed below are T cell receptor beta chains from one sample, sequenced in a study of shared clonotypes between healthy human individuals. Produced via immunoSEQ multiplex PCR; TCRdb's table is partial and in-frame only. The table lists about 1 million clones, roughly 75% of them singletons. Source material: memory CD4+ T cells sorted from blood. These TCRs come from a young man in good health. The CDR3 runs from the conserved cysteine through the conserved F or W. The order of the fields is clone size, J gene, D gene, V gene, CDR3 protein, CDR3 DNA. The D gene is left open where the match is weak. Some rows have no size entry. The others give once, few or many, or a class for an expanded clone.

clone_size: NA; j_call: TRBJ1-1; d_call: NA; v_call: TRBV6-1; cdr3_aa: CASSVMPLGATEAFF; cdr3_nt: TGTGCCAGCAGTGTAATGCCCCTCGGGGCCACTGAAGCTTTCTTT
clone_size: NA; j_call: TRBJ2-7; d_call: NA; v_call: TRBV10-2; cdr3_aa: CASNDGYEQYF; cdr3_nt: TGCGCCAGCAACGACGGCTACGAGCAGTACTTC
clone_size: NA; j_call: TRBJ2-5; d_call: NA; v_call: TRBV4-2; cdr3_aa: CASSLWRETQYF; cdr3_nt: TGTGCCAGCAGCCTTTGGAGAGAGACCCAGTACTTC
clone_size: NA; j_call: TRBJ2-2; d_call: TRBD1; v_call: TRBV6-1; cdr3_aa: CASSIGGYTGELFF; cdr3_nt: TGTGCCAGCAGTATAGGGGGCTACACCGGGGAGCTGTTTTTT
clone_size: NA; j_call: TRBJ2-5; d_call: NA; v_call: TRBV10-3; cdr3_aa: CAISERGAQETQYF; cdr3_nt: TGTGCCATCAGTGAACGAGGGGCCCAAGAGACCCAGTACTTC
clone_size: few; j_call: TRBJ2-7; d_call: NA; v_call: TRBV12-5; cdr3_aa: CASGPARGEQYF; cdr3_nt: TGTGCTAGTGGTCCCGCCCGGGGCGAGCAGTACTTC
clone_size: once; j_call: TRBJ1-1; d_call: TRBD1; v_call: TRBV2; cdr3_aa: CASSRDRLNTEAFF; cdr3_nt: TGTGCCAGCAGTCGGGACAGGCTGAACACTGAAGCTTTCTTT
clone_size: NA; j_call: TRBJ2-3; d_call: NA; v_call: TRBV7-6; cdr3_aa: CASSLAPSPNTDTQYF; cdr3_nt: TGTGCCAGCAGCTTAGCGCCTAGCCCAAACACAGATACGCAGTATTTT
clone_size: NA; j_call: TRBJ2-7; d_call: NA; v_call: TRBV5-1; cdr3_aa: CASSPGGGSYEQYF; cdr3_nt: TGCGCCAGCAGCCCCGGAGGGGGGAGCTACGAGCAGTACTTC
clone_size: NA; j_call: TRBJ2-3; d_call: NA; v_call: TRBV20-1; cdr3_aa: CSASTADTQYF; cdr3_nt: TGCAGTGCTTCGACGGCAGATACGCAGTATTTT
clone_size: NA; j_call: TRBJ2-4; d_call: NA; v_call: TRBV4-3; cdr3_aa: CASSQDGKNIQYF; cdr3_nt: TGCGCCAGCAGCCAAGACGGAAAAAACATTCAGTACTTC
clone_size: NA; j_call: TRBJ2-7; d_call: TRBD1; v_call: TRBV6-7; cdr3_aa: CASSYNPGQGCYEQYF; cdr3_nt: TGTGCCAGCAGTTACAATCCGGGACAGGGTTGCTACGAGCAGTACTTC
clone_size: NA; j_call: TRBJ1-3; d_call: NA; v_call: TRBV5-1; cdr3_aa: CASSLDGYSGNTIYF; cdr3_nt: TGCGCCAGCAGCCTGGACGGTTACTCTGGAAACACCATATATTTT
clone_size: NA; j_call: TRBJ1-1; d_call: NA; v_call: TRBV30; cdr3_aa: CAWGGLMGTEAFF; cdr3_nt: TGTGCCTGGGGGGGACTCATGGGAACTGAAGCTTTCTTT
clone_size: NA; j_call: TRBJ2-1; d_call: TRBD1; v_call: TRBV5-4; cdr3_aa: CASSIDRGPYNEQFF; cdr3_nt: TGTGCCAGCAGTATCGACAGGGGCCCCTACAATGAGCAGTTCTTC
clone_size: NA; j_call: TRBJ2-3; d_call: TRBD1; v_call: TRBV7-2; cdr3_aa: CASSSDRGKRVDTQYF; cdr3_nt: TGTGCCAGCAGCTCGGACAGGGGTAAAAGGGTAGATACGCAGTATTTT
clone_size: many; j_call: TRBJ1-4; d_call: NA; v_call: TRBV30; cdr3_aa: CAWRARWGEKLFF; cdr3_nt: TGTGCCTGGAGGGCACGCTGGGGGGAAAAACTGTTTTTT
clone_size: NA; j_call: TRBJ2-3; d_call: NA; v_call: TRBV9; cdr3_aa: CASSGRRQVDGDTQYF; cdr3_nt: TGTGCCAGCAGCGGGCGGAGACAGGTCGACGGGGATACGCAGTATTTT
clone_size: few; j_call: TRBJ1-1; d_call: NA; v_call: TRBV2; cdr3_aa: CASRVGGTEAFF; cdr3_nt: TGTGCCAGCAGGGTCGGGGGCACTGAAGCTTTCTTT
clone_size: NA; j_call: TRBJ2-4; d_call: NA; v_call: TRBV2; cdr3_aa: CASSDGLAKNIQYF; cdr3_nt: TGTGCCAGCAGCGACGGTCTAGCCAAAAACATTCAGTACTTC
clone_size: NA; j_call: TRBJ1-5; d_call: NA; v_call: TRBV28; cdr3_aa: CASSLGGINQPQHF; cdr3_nt: TGTGCCAGCAGTTTGGGTGGGATCAATCAGCCCCAGCATTTT
clone_size: NA; j_call: TRBJ2-1; d_call: NA; v_call: TRBV21-1; cdr3_aa: CASRRQGPNEQFF; cdr3_nt: TGTGCCAGCCGGCGACAGGGTCCCAATGAGCAGTTCTTC
clone_size: NA; j_call: TRBJ1-3; d_call: NA; v_call: TRBV5-1; cdr3_aa: CASSTGGGTSGNTIYF; cdr3_nt: TGCGCCAGCAGCACTGGTGGGGGGACCTCTGGAAACACCATATATTTT
clone_size: few; j_call: TRBJ2-7; d_call: NA; v_call: TRBV20-1; cdr3_aa: CSAVREHEQYF; cdr3_nt: TGCAGTGCCGTCAGAGAGCACGAGCAGTACTTC
clone_size: NA; j_call: TRBJ2-1; d_call: NA; v_call: TRBV9; cdr3_aa: CASSVEEPGNEQFF; cdr3_nt: TGTGCCAGCAGCGTAGAGGAGCCGGGCAATGAGCAGTTCTTC
clone_size: NA; j_call: TRBJ2-1; d_call: TRBD2; v_call: TRBV5-8; cdr3_aa: CASSSGGLAAKNEQFF; cdr3_nt: TGTGCCAGCAGCTCCGGGGGACTAGCGGCTAAAAATGAGCAGTTCTTC
clone_size: once; j_call: TRBJ1-5; d_call: TRBD1; v_call: TRBV28; cdr3_aa: CASSFGDRGLSNQPQHF; cdr3_nt: TGTGCCAGCAGTTTTGGGGACAGGGGGCTTAGCAATCAGCCCCAGCATTTT
clone_size: few; j_call: TRBJ2-4; d_call: NA; v_call: TRBV7-2; cdr3_aa: CASTKTGSGIQNIQYF; cdr3_nt: TGTGCCAGCACGAAGACGGGGTCCGGAATCCAAAACATTCAGTACTTC
clone_size: once; j_call: TRBJ2-7; d_call: NA; v_call: TRBV4-1; cdr3_aa: CASSQGAGENYEQYF; cdr3_nt: TGCGCCAGCAGCCAAGGGGCAGGGGAGAACTACGAGCAGTACTTC
clone_size: NA; j_call: TRBJ2-3; d_call: NA; v_call: TRBV7-2; cdr3_aa: CASSFQTDTQYF; cdr3_nt: TGTGCCAGCAGCTTTCAAACAGATACGCAGTATTTT
clone_size: NA; j_call: TRBJ2-1; d_call: TRBD2; v_call: TRBV5-1; cdr3_aa: CASSKTLAGGMGNEQFF; cdr3_nt: TGCGCCAGCAGCAAAACATTAGCGGGAGGCATGGGCAATGAGCAGTTCTTC
clone_size: few; j_call: TRBJ2-7; d_call: TRBD1; v_call: TRBV13; cdr3_aa: CASSLKGQGAYEQYF; cdr3_nt: TGTGCCAGCAGCTTAAAGGGACAGGGGGCCTACGAGCAGTACTTC
clone_size: few; j_call: TRBJ1-1; d_call: TRBD1; v_call: TRBV5-8; cdr3_aa: CASSRTGGTEAFF; cdr3_nt: TGTGCCAGCAGCAGGACAGGGGGAACTGAAGCTTTCTTT
clone_size: NA; j_call: TRBJ1-3; d_call: NA; v_call: TRBV5-1; cdr3_aa: CASSLGTTPSSGNTIYF; cdr3_nt: TGCGCCAGCAGCTTGGGTACGACACCGAGCTCTGGAAACACCATATATTTT
clone_size: NA; j_call: TRBJ2-1; d_call: TRBD2; v_call: TRBV5-1; cdr3_aa: CASSFTSGKIEQFF; cdr3_nt: TGCGCCAGCAGCTTCACTAGCGGGAAGATTGAGCAGTTCTTC
clone_size: once; j_call: TRBJ2-5; d_call: TRBD2; v_call: TRBV14; cdr3_aa: CASSAGTSGRLQETQYF; cdr3_nt: TGTGCCAGCAGCGCCGGGACTAGCGGGAGACTTCAAGAGACCCAGTACTTC
clone_size: NA; j_call: TRBJ1-1; d_call: TRBD1; v_call: TRBV7-2; cdr3_aa: CASSLVDRINTEAFF; cdr3_nt: TGTGCCAGCAGCTTAGTGGACAGGATAAACACTGAAGCTTTCTTT
clone_size: NA; j_call: TRBJ2-1; d_call: NA; v_call: TRBV7-2; cdr3_aa: CASSLARGEQFF; cdr3_nt: TGTGCCAGCAGCTTAGCCCGCGGGGAGCAGTTCTTC
clone_size: NA; j_call: TRBJ2-2; d_call: TRBD1; v_call: TRBV5-1; cdr3_aa: CASSLVPGTGGTGELFF; cdr3_nt: TGCGCCAGCAGCTTGGTGCCCGGGACAGGGGGCACCGGGGAGCTGTTTTTT
clone_size: few; j_call: TRBJ2-3; d_call: NA; v_call: TRBV30; cdr3_aa: CAWTGADTQYF; cdr3_nt: TGTGCCTGGACAGGAGCAGATACGCAGTATTTT
clone_size: NA; j_call: TRBJ2-2; d_call: NA; v_call: TRBV19; cdr3_aa: CASRSRGARELFF; cdr3_nt: TGTGCCAGTAGGTCCCGGGGTGCCCGGGAGCTGTTTTTT
clone_size: NA; j_call: TRBJ2-7; d_call: NA; v_call: TRBV6-5; cdr3_aa: CASRRLGGFYEQYF; cdr3_nt: TGTGCCAGCAGGCGTCTGGGGGGATTCTACGAGCAGTACTTC
clone_size: few; j_call: TRBJ1-2; d_call: NA; v_call: TRBV19; cdr3_aa: CASRGQGPYGYTF; cdr3_nt: TGTGCCAGTAGGGGGCAAGGCCCCTATGGCTACACCTTC